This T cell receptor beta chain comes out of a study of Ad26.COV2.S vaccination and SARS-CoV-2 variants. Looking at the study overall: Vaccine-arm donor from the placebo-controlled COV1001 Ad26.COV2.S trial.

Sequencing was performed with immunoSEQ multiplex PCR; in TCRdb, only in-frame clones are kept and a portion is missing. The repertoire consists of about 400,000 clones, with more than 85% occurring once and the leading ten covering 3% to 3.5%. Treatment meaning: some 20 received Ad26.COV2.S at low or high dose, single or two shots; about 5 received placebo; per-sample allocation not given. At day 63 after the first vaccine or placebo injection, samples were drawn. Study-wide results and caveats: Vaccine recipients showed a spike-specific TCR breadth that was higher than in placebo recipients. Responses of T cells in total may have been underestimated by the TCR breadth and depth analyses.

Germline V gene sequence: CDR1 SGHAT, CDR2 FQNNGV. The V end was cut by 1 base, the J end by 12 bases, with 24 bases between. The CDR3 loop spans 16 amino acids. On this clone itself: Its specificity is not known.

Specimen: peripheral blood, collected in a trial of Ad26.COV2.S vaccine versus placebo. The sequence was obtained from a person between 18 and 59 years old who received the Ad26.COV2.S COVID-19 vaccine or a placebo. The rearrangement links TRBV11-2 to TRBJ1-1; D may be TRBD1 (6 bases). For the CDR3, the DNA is TGTGCCAGCAGCTTAGCCATGAAAGGACCCCCCGGGGGGCCTTTCTTT. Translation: CASSLAMKGPPGGPFF.